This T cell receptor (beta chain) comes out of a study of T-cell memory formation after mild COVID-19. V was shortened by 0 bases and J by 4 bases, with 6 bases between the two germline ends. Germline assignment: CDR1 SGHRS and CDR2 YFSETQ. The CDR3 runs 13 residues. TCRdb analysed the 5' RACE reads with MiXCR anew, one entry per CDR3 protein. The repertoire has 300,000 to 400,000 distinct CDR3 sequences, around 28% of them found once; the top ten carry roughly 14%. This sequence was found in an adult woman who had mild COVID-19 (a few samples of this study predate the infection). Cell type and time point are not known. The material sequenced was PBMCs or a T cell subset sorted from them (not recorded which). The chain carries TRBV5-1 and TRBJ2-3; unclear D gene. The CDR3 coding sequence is TGCGCCAGCAGCTTGGGATTTGCAGATACGCAGTATTTT. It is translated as CASSLGFADTQYF.